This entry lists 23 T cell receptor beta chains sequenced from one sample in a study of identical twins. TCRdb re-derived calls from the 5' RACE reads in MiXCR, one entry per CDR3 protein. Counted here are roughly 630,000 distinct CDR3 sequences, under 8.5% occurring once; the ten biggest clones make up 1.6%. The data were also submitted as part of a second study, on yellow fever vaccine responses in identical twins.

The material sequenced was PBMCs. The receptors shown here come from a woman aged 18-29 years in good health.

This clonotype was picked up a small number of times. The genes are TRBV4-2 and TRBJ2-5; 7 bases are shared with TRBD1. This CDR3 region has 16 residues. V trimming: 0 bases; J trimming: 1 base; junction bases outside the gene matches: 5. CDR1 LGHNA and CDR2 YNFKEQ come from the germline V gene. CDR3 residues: CASSQEVGQSQETQYF. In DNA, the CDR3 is TGTGCCAGCAGCCAAGAGGTGGGACAGAGCCAAGAGACCCAGTACTTC.

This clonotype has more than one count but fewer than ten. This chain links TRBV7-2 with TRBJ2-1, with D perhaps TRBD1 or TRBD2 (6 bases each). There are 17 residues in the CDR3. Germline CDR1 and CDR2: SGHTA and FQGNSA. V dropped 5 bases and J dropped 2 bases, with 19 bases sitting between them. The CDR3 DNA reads TGTGCCAGCAGCCCTCCAATAGGTGGGGGGCCCTACAATGAGCAGTTCTTC. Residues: CASSPPIGGGPYNEQFF.

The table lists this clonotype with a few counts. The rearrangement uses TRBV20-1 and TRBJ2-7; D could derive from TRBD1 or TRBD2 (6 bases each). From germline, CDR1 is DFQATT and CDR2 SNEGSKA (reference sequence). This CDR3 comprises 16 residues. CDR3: CCARDWGAESSYEQYV. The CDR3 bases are TGCTGTGCTAGAGATTGGGGGGCGGAAAGCTCCTACGAGCAGTACGTC.

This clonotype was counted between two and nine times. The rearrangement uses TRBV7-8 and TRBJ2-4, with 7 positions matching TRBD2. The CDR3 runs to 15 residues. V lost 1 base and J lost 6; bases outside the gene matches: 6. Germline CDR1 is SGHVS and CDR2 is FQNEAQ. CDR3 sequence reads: CASSLETGGGNIQYF. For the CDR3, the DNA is TGTGCCAGCAGCTTAGAGACGGGGGGTGGAAACATTCAGTACTTC.

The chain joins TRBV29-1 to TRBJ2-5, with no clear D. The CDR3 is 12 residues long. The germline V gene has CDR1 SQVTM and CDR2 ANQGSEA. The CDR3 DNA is TGCAGTGTTTTGCTAGTAGGAGAGACCCAGTACTTC. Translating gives CSVLLVGETQYF.

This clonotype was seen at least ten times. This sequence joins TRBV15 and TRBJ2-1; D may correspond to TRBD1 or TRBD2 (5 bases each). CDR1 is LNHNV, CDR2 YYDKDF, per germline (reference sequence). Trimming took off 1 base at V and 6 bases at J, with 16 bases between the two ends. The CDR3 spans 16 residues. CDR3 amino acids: CATSRGGTAEFNEQFF. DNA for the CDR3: TGTGCCACCAGCAGAGGTGGGACCGCCGAATTCAATGAGCAGTTCTTC.

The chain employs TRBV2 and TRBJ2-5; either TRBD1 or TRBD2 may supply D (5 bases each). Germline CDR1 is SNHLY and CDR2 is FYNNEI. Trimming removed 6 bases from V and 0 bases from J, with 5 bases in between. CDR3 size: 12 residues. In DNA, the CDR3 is TGTGCCAGCAGGGGGGACCAAGAGACCCAGTACTTC. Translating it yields CASRGDQETQYF.

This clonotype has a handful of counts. The CDR3 DNA follows: TGTGCCAGCAGCCAAAAGGACGGATACAATGAGCAGTTCTTC. This gives the protein CASSQKDGYNEQFF. The V gene is TRBV3-1, the J gene TRBJ2-1; D is unclear. Germline V gene lookup returns CDR1 LGHDT and CDR2 YNNKEL (reference sequence). The CDR3 contains 14 residues. V lost 2 bases, J lost 4 bases, and 9 bases lay in between.

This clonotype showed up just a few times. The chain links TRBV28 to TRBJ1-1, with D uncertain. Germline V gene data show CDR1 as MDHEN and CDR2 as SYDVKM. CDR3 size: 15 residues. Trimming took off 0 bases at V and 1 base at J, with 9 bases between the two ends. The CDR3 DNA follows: TGTGCCAGCAGTTTATGGGCTACTAAGAACACTGAAGCTTTCTTT. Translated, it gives CASSLWATKNTEAFF.

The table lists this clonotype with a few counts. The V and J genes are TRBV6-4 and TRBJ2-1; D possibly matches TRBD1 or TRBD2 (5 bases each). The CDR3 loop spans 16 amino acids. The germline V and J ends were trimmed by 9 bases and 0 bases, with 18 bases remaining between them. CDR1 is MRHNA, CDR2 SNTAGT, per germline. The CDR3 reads CARGWGLPSSYNEQFF. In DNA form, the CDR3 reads TGTGCCAGGGGGTGGGGGTTACCGAGCTCCTACAATGAGCAGTTCTTC.

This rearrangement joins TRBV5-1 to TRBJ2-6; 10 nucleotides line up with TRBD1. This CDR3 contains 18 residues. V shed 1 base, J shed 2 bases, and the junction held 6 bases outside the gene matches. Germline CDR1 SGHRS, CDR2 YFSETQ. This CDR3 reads CASSLRDRGRPGANVLTF. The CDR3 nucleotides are TGCGCCAGCAGCTTGCGGGACAGGGGCCGCCCTGGGGCCAACGTCCTGACTTTC.

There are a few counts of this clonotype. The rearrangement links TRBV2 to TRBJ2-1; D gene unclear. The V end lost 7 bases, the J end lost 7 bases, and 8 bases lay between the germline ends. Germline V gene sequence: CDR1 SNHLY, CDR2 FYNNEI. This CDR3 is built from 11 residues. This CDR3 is CASISGNEQFF. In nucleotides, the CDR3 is TGTGCCAGCATTTCCGGGAATGAGCAGTTCTTC.

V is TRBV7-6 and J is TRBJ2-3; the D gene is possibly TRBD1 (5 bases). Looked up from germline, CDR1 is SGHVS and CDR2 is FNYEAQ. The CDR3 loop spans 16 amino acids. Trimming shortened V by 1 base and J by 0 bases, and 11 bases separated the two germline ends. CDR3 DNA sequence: TGTGCCAGCAGCTTAGGCACAGGCTCAAGCACAGATACGCAGTATTTT. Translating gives CASSLGTGSSTDTQYF.

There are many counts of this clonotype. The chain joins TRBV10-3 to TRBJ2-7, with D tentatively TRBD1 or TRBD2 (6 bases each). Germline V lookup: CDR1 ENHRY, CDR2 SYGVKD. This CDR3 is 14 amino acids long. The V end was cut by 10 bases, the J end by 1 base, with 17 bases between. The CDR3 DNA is TGTGCCACCTCTTTAGGAGGGGGGTCCTACGAGCAGTACTTC. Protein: CATSLGGGSYEQYF.

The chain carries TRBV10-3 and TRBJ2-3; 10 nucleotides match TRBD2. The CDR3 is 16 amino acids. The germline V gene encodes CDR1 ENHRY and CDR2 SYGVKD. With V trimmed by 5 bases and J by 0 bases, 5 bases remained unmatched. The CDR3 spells CAISTGLADSTDTQYF. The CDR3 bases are TGTGCCATCAGTACCGGACTAGCGGATAGCACAGATACGCAGTATTTT.

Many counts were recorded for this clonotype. CDR3 DNA sequence: TGTGCCAGCAGCTTAGCAGGGGCTAGCGGGAGTAACAGCAATGAGCAGTTCTTC. Translated: CASSLAGASGSNSNEQFF. The rearrangement joins TRBV11-1 to TRBJ2-1; 10 bases line up with TRBD2. This CDR3 region has 18 residues. CDR1 is SGHAT and CDR2 is FQDESV in the germline V gene (reference sequence). With V trimmed by 0 bases and J by 6 bases, 11 bases remained unmatched. The full variable domain, with the rest looked up from reference TRBV11-1 and TRBJ2-1, is EAEVAQSPRYKITEKSQAVAFWCDPISGHATLYWYRQILGQGPELLVQFQDESVVDDSQLPKDRFSAERLKGVDSTLKIQPAELGDSAMYLCASSLAGASGSNSNEQFFGPGTRLTVL.

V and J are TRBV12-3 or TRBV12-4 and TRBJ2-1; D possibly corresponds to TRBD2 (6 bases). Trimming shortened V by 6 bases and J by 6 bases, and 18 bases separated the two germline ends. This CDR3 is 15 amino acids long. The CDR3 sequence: CASSPTTGRGNEQFF. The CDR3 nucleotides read TGTGCCAGCAGCCCGACTACCGGGAGAGGCAATGAGCAGTTCTTC.

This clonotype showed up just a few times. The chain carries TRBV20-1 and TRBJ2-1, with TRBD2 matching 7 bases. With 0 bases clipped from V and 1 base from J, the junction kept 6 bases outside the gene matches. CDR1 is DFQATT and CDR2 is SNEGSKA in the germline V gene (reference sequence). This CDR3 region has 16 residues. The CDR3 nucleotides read TGCAGTGCTAGAGATGTAGCGGGCGGTTCCTACAATGAGCAGTTCTTC. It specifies CSARDVAGGSYNEQFF.

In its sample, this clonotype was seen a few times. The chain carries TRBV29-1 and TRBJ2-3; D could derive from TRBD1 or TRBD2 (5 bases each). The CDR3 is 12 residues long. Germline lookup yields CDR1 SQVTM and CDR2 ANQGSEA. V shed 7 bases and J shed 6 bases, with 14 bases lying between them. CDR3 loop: CSEGTLRDTQYF. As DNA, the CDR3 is TGCAGCGAAGGGACGCTCCGGGATACGCAGTATTTT.

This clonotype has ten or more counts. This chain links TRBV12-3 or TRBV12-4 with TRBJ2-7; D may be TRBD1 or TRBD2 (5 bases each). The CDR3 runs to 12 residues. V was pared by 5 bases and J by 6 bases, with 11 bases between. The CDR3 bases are TGTGCCAGCAGTCCCGGTGGGGGCGAGCAGTACGTC. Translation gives CASSPGGGEQYV.

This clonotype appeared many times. The CDR3 DNA reads TGTGCCAGCAGCTTAGTGGGGACTAGCGGTCACAATGAGCAGTTCTTC. This gives the protein CASSLVGTSGHNEQFF. The V and J genes are TRBV7-2 and TRBJ2-1; 11 positions match TRBD2. J lost 5 bases, V lost 1 base, and 4 bases had no gene match. Germline V lookup: CDR1 SGHTA, CDR2 FQGNSA. CDR3 size: 16 residues.

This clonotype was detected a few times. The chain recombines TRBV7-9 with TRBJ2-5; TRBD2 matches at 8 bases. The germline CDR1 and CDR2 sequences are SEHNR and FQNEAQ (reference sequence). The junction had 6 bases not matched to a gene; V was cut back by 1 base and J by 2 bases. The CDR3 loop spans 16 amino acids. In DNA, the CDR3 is TGTGCCAGCAGCTTAGGAGCGGGAGTTCAGCAAGAGACCCAGTACTTC. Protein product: CASSLGAGVQQETQYF.

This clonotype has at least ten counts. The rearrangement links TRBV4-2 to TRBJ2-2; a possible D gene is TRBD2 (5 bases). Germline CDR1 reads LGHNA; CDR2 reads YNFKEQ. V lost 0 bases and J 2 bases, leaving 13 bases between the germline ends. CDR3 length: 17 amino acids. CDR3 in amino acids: CASSQDERVVNTGELFF. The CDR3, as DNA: TGTGCCAGCAGCCAAGATGAGAGGGTGGTAAACACCGGGGAGCTGTTTTTT.